This T cell receptor beta chain was captured in a study of cytomegalovirus exposure and HLA in healthy donors. Study results and limitations: A link between a missense DCLRE1C variant and TCR beta V- and J-gene trimming emerged from a later analysis. Later, an analysis showed that TCR beta chains associated with HLA were more clonally expanded than others that were equally common.

About this clone: What it binds is unknown.

Germline assignment: CDR1 MDHEN and CDR2 SYDVKM. CDR3 length: 15 amino acids. The junction had 6 bases not matched to a gene; V was cut back by 9 bases and J by 0 bases. PCR primers comprised 60 Vbeta and 13 Jbeta primers. The data were produced by immunoSEQ multiplex PCR, yet TCRdb's version contains in-frame clones alone and is incomplete. The repertoire table contains about 110,000 clones. V is TRBV28 and J is TRBJ2-1; 9 bases line up with TRBD2. This TCR was recovered from a man aged 35-49 years in good health and CMV-seropositive. The sequenced material came from PBMCs. CDR3 residues: CASFAGGSSYNEQFF. The CDR3 DNA sequence: TGTGCCAGTTTCGCGGGAGGGAGCTCCTACAATGAGCAGTTCTTC.